These 2 T cell receptor beta chains were all obtained from the same sample, sequenced in a study of early T cells in non-severe SARS-CoV-2 infection. TCRdb processed the 5' RACE reads anew with MiXCR; each CDR3 protein has one entry. The repertoire includes about 35,000 distinct CDR3 sequences, approximately 6.1% of them detected once, and around 4.8% sits in the top ten. Source material: whole blood. The receptors derive from an adult who was a healthcare worker with PCR-confirmed SARS-CoV-2 infection or an uninfected control (not recorded which).

This clonotype was found many times. This sequence joins TRBV10-3 and TRBJ1-1; D not resolved. The V end lost 6 bases, the J end lost 6 bases, and 14 bases lay between the germline ends. Looked up from germline, CDR1 is ENHRY and CDR2 is SYGVKD. The CDR3 contains 13 residues. CDR3 region: CAIRDPSRAEAFF. The CDR3 nucleotides are TGTGCCATCAGAGATCCGTCCCGGGCTGAAGCTTTCTTT.

This clonotype is classed as medium-sized (0.01 to 0.1%). The chain is built from TRBV20-1 and TRBJ2-4, with D perhaps matching TRBD2 (7 bases). V was trimmed by 6 bases and J by 1 base, leaving 19 bases between them. CDR1 is DFQATT and CDR2 is SNEGSKA in the germline V gene (reference sequence). The CDR3 has 16 residues. The CDR3 loop reads CSARKGGAEAKNIQYF. CDR3 DNA: TGCAGTGCCAGGAAGGGGGGGGCGGAGGCCAAAAACATTCAGTACTTC.